These 13 T cell receptor beta chains share one sample of origin, sequenced in a study of T cell repertoires in cytomegalovirus infection. TCRdb redid the calling of the reads with MiXCR, one entry per CDR3 protein. Of about 400,000 distinct CDR3 sequences listed, about 34% are singletons. Their specific antigens are unknown. Sample: cultured PBMCs, taken from culture after CMV antigen stimulation. These TCRs come from a human donor in good health (CMV status not recorded). Some clones in this sample may be carry-over from other donors' samples.

This chain uses TRBV19 with TRBJ2-2, with TRBD1 matching over 9 bases. V shed 3 bases, J shed 6 bases, and the junction held 14 bases outside the gene matches. Germline V lookup: CDR1 LNHDA, CDR2 SQIVND (reference sequence). The CDR3 totals 18 residues. CDR3 sequence reads: CASSIDPGQGELSGELFF. The CDR3 bases are TGTGCCAGTAGTATTGATCCGGGACAGGGAGAACTTTCCGGGGAGCTGTTTTTT.

In this sample, this clonotype turned up a few times. This chain connects TRBV4-1 to TRBJ1-5, with unresolved D. Germline-derived CDR1 and CDR2 are MGHRA and YSYEKL. Trimming removed 0 bases at V and 7 bases at J, with 16 bases between. There are 16 residues in the CDR3. The CDR3 DNA sequence: TGCGCCAGCAGCCAAGAACCTCCCGTAGTTGCCCAGCCCCAGCATTTT. Amino acid sequence: CASSQEPPVVAQPQHF.

The chain combines TRBV20-1 with TRBJ2-1; tentatively, D is TRBD1 or TRBD2 (6 bases each). From germline, CDR1 is DFQATT and CDR2 SNEGSKA (reference sequence). This CDR3 has 15 residues. V lost 1 base and J 9 bases, leaving 19 bases between the germline ends. The CDR3 loop is CSARVQGGNLGEQFF. Written as DNA, the CDR3 is TGCAGTGCTAGAGTCCAAGGGGGGAACTTAGGTGAGCAGTTCTTC.

J is TRBJ2-1 and V is TRBV12-5, with 7 bases that match TRBD2. The CDR3 is 14 amino acids. V was pared by 6 bases and J by 3 bases, with 5 bases of the junction left unmatched. Germline V gene data show CDR1 as LGHNT and CDR2 as FRNRAP. The CDR3 protein is CASGWASGYNEQFF. The CDR3 DNA is TGTGCTAGTGGCTGGGCTAGCGGCTACAATGAGCAGTTCTTC.

A few counts support this clonotype. The chain recombines TRBV24-1 with TRBJ2-7; D is unclear. The ends were cut back, 0 bases at V and 4 bases at J, with 15 bases in the middle. The CDR3 spans 16 residues. Germline CDR1 is KGHDR and CDR2 is SFDVKD. The CDR3 protein is CATSDLADPKGYEQYV. Written as DNA, the CDR3 is TGTGCCACCAGTGATTTGGCCGACCCTAAAGGTTACGAGCAGTACGTC.

In nucleotides, the CDR3 is TGTGCCACCAGTGGGAAGGGGAGGGAGACCCAGTACTTC. The encoded protein is CATSGKGRETQYF. The chain uses TRBV24-1 and TRBJ2-5; D may be TRBD2 (6 bases). With 5 bases removed from V and 5 bases from J, the gap between germline ends came to 11 bases. In germline, CDR1 is KGHDR, CDR2 SFDVKD. This CDR3 region has 13 residues.

This clonotype was detected only a few times. The chain joins TRBV7-9 to TRBJ1-1, with TRBD1 matching 9 bases. V gave up 8 bases and J gave up 2 bases; unmatched junction bases: 6. This CDR3 spans 14 amino acids. Germline V lookup: CDR1 SEHNR, CDR2 FQNEAQ (reference sequence). The CDR3 DNA reads TGTGCCAGCTGGGGACAGGGATTAAACACTGAAGCTTTCTTT. Its translation is CASWGQGLNTEAFF.

This clonotype was picked up one time. This chain links TRBV18 with TRBJ2-5; no definite D call. The CDR3 runs 13 residues. Per germline, CDR1 KGHSH and CDR2 LQKENI. V dropped 2 bases and J dropped 1 base, with 5 bases sitting between them. The CDR3 protein is CASSPTFQETQYF. The CDR3 nucleotides are TGTGCCAGCTCACCAACCTTCCAAGAGACCCAGTACTTC. Looking up the rest from reference TRBV18 and TRBJ2-5 gives the full variable domain: NAGVMQNPRHLVRRRGQEARLRCSPMKGHSHVYWYRQLPEEGLKFMVYLQKENIIDESGMPKERFSAEFPKEGPSILRIQQVVRGDSAAYFCASSPTFQETQYFGPGTRLLVL.

This clonotype has more than one count but fewer than ten. The rearrangement links TRBV7-2 to TRBJ1-6, with 12 bases aligning to TRBD1. The CDR3 has 16 amino acids. Germline loops: CDR1 SGHTA, CDR2 FQGNSA. Unmatched junction bases numbered 3, after V lost 2 bases and J lost 7 bases. The CDR3 DNA sequence: TGTGCCAGCAGCTTATTTGGGACAGGGGGCAATTCACCCCTCCACTTT. It encodes CASSLFGTGGNSPLHF. Drawing the rest from reference TRBV7-2 and TRBJ1-6, the complete variable domain is GAGVSQSPSNKVTEKGKDVELRCDPISGHTALYWYRQSLGQGLEFLIYFQGNSAPDKSGLPSDRFSAERTGGSVSTLTIQRTQQEDSAVYLCASSLFGTGGNSPLHFGNGTRLTVT.

The rearrangement links TRBV7-3 to TRBJ2-7; D is unclear. This CDR3 region has 15 residues. The V end was cut by 5 bases, the J end by 2 bases, with 16 bases between. Germline CDR1 SGHTA, CDR2 FQGTGA. CDR3 sequence: CASSPGSAGTYEQYF. The DNA of the CDR3 is TGTGCCAGCAGCCCCGGTAGTGCCGGTACCTACGAGCAGTACTTC.

The chain employs TRBV4-1 and TRBJ1-1; no firm D call. The CDR3 extends over 13 amino acids. V lost 0 bases to trimming and J lost 5 bases, with 7 bases between them. The germline CDR1 and CDR2 sequences are MGHRA and YSYEKL. Here the CDR3 DNA reads TGCGCCAGCAGCCAAGATCCGGGGACTGAAGCTTTCTTT. This encodes CASSQDPGTEAFF.

In its sample, this clonotype was seen a few times. The chain recombines TRBV2 with TRBJ1-2; perhaps TRBD1 as D (6 bases). The germline gives CDR1 SNHLY, CDR2 FYNNEI. V was shortened by 4 bases and J by 4 bases, with 10 bases between the two germline ends. CDR3 length equals 13 residues. In nucleotides, the CDR3 is TGTGCCAGCAGTGCGAGACAGGTCTATGGCTACACCTTC. Translation gives CASSARQVYGYTF.

A few counts support this clonotype. CDR3 bases: TGTGCCAGCAGCTTAGATCACTTGGGGGAGCAGTTCTTC. Amino acid sequence: CASSLDHLGEQFF. The V call is TRBV7-2, the J call TRBJ2-1; D is unresolved. Deletions cut 1 base from V and 10 bases from J, with 11 bases between. The germline V gene has CDR1 SGHTA and CDR2 FQGNSA. The CDR3 is 13 residues long. The complete variable domain, with remaining parts taken from reference TRBV7-2 and TRBJ2-1, reads GAGVSQSPSNKVTEKGKDVELRCDPISGHTALYWYRQSLGQGLEFLIYFQGNSAPDKSGLPSDRFSAERTGGSVSTLTIQRTQQEDSAVYLCASSLDHLGEQFFGPGTRLTVL.